What follows describes a single T cell receptor beta chain. Its cognate antigen has yet to be identified. No base qualities exist here, and no much larger clone lies one base off it. The germline ends are 11 bases apart after V is trimmed by 0 bases and J by 6 bases. From the germline V gene, CDR1 is SGHRS and CDR2 is YFSETQ. Measured from the cysteine to the phenylalanine, the CDR3 is 14 residues long. Only the CDR3 region is kept as DNA, spanning 42 bases read in frame from base 1. The immunoSEQ Assay, a bias-controlled multiplex PCR, was used to amplify TCRbeta CDR3 regions from genomic DNA. Concerning the study's data processing: Within the assay, amplification of reference gene primers was used to estimate how many nucleated cells each sample contained. To quantify the absolute abundance of each unique TCRbeta CDR3 rearrangement, sequence reads were collapsed and filtered. Productive Simpson clonality was computed per sample as the square root of Simpson's diversity index over productive rearrangements. TCRdb's version of the immuneACCESS table is confined to in-frame rearrangements and falls short of the full clone set. An unresolved V gene accounts for under half of the shortfall where checked; the remainder is of unknown origin. The V and J calls and the clone size are those of that table, but D and trimming were determined from the DNA. The sample table contains about 130,000 clones; only one count was recorded for about 80% of them. The top ten clones comprise approximately 2.9% of the sample.

The sample comes from a study of blood T cell repertoires in COVID-19 (dated by TCRdb to the early 2020s). Study-wide context: The collaborator samples originated in the United States, Italy and Spain and spanned the acute and convalescent phases of COVID-19. Samples came from the ongoing ImmuneRACE study (first 160 participants) plus 1,254 subjects from 6 global collaborators. Deeply sampled blood TCRbeta repertoires from subjects exposed to, actively infected with, or recovered from COVID-19 were included in the dataset. Where HLA class I and class II types were available, the types were taken from metadata supplied by the sample provider, not from assay-based typing. Nearly every sample came with metadata listing a de-identified subject ID, COVID-19 status, age in years and sex. The repertoires were released in a freely available public database intended as a resource for research on the immune response to SARS-CoV-2. The material from the prospective study consisted of cDNA or gDNA derived from T cells, B-cell-depleted T cells, or PBMCs.

Whole blood was collected in K2EDTA tubes by collaborating institutions according to the institutions' own protocols. Collaborator samples were shipped for TCRbeta analysis as frozen whole blood, isolated PBMCs, or DNA extracted from either sample type. Here is what the overall study found, with its caveats: Clinical and demographic metadata were provided uncurated, with the amount varying by source and participant.

The specimen was peripheral blood. The chain is made from TRBV5-1 and TRBJ2-3; TRBD2 is perhaps the D gene, given 6 matching bases. The clonotype was recovered from a woman older than 75 with acute or convalescent COVID-19. The CDR3 region: CASSLGWGGDTQYF. The sequence in DNA is TGCGCCAGCAGCTTGGGGTGGGGAGGCGATACGCAGTATTTT. Reference TRBV5-1 and TRBJ2-3 genes cover what lies past the CDR3, so the full variable domain is KAGVTQTPRYLIKTRGQQVTLSCSPISGHRSVSWYQQTPGQGLQFLFEYFSETQRNKGNFPGRFSGRQFSNSRSEMNVSTLELGDSALYLCASSLGWGGDTQYFGPGTRLTVL.